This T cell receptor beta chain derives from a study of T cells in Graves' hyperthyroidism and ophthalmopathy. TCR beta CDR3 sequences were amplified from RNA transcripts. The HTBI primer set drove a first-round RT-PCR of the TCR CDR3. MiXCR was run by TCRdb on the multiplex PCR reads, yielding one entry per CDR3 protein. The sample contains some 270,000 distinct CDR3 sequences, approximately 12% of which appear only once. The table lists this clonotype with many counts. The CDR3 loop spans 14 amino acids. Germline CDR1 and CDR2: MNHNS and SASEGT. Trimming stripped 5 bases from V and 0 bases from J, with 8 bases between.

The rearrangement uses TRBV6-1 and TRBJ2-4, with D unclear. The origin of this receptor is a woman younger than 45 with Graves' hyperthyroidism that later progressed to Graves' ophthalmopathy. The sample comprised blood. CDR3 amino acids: CASSPQLAKNIQYF. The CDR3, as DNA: TGTGCCAGCAGTCCCCAGCTAGCCAAAAACATTCAGTACTTC.